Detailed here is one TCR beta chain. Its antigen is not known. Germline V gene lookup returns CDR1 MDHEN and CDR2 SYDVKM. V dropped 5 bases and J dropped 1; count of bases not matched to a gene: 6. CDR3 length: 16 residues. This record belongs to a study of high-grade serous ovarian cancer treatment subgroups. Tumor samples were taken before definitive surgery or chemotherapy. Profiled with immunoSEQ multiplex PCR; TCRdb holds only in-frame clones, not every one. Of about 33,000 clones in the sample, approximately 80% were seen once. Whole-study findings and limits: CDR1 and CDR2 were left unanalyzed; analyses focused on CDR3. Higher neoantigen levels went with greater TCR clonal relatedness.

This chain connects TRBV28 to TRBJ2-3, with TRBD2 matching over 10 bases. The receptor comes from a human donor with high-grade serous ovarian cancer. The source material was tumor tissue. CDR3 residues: CASSRLGLAGTDTQYF. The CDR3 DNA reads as TGTGCCAGCAGTCGACTCGGACTAGCGGGCACAGATACGCAGTATTTT.